This T cell receptor beta chain emerged from a study of shared clonotypes between healthy human individuals. Study in general: Per-donor plates numbered three CD4 naive, three CD4 memory, two CD8 naive and one CD8 memory.

In the case of this clone: Its cognate antigen is unknown.

Germline-derived CDR1 and CDR2 are SGHRS and YFSETQ. There are 14 residues in the CDR3. Germline trimming cut 3 bases from V and 4 bases from J; bases unmatched to any gene: 6. On sorted subsets, replicate PCRs used 200 to 250 ng DNA, or approximately 33,000 T cell genomes. The data were produced by immunoSEQ multiplex PCR, yet TCRdb's version contains in-frame clones alone and is incomplete. The table shows 650,000 to 800,000 clones, with approximately 77% occurring only once. General study results and limits: The study found about 5% of naive CD4 clonotypes shared across a few donors. Among non-shared clonotypes, generation probabilities were lower than among those shared by all four donors.

V and J are TRBV5-1 and TRBJ2-7; TRBD1 aligns across 8 bases. The sequencing sample was made of memory CD4+ T cells sorted from blood. Regarding subset: CD45RA-negative fraction. This receptor was taken from a woman in her twenties or thirties in good health. CDR3 nucleotide sequence: TGCGCCAGCAGCTCCCGGACAGGGCTATACGAGCAGTACTTC. As protein: CASSSRTGLYEQYF. Full variable domain (rest looked up from reference TRBV5-1 and TRBJ2-7): KAGVTQTPRYLIKTRGQQVTLSCSPISGHRSVSWYQQTPGQGLQFLFEYFSETQRNKGNFPGRFSGRQFSNSRSEMNVSTLELGDSALYLCASSSRTGLYEQYFGPGTRLTVT.